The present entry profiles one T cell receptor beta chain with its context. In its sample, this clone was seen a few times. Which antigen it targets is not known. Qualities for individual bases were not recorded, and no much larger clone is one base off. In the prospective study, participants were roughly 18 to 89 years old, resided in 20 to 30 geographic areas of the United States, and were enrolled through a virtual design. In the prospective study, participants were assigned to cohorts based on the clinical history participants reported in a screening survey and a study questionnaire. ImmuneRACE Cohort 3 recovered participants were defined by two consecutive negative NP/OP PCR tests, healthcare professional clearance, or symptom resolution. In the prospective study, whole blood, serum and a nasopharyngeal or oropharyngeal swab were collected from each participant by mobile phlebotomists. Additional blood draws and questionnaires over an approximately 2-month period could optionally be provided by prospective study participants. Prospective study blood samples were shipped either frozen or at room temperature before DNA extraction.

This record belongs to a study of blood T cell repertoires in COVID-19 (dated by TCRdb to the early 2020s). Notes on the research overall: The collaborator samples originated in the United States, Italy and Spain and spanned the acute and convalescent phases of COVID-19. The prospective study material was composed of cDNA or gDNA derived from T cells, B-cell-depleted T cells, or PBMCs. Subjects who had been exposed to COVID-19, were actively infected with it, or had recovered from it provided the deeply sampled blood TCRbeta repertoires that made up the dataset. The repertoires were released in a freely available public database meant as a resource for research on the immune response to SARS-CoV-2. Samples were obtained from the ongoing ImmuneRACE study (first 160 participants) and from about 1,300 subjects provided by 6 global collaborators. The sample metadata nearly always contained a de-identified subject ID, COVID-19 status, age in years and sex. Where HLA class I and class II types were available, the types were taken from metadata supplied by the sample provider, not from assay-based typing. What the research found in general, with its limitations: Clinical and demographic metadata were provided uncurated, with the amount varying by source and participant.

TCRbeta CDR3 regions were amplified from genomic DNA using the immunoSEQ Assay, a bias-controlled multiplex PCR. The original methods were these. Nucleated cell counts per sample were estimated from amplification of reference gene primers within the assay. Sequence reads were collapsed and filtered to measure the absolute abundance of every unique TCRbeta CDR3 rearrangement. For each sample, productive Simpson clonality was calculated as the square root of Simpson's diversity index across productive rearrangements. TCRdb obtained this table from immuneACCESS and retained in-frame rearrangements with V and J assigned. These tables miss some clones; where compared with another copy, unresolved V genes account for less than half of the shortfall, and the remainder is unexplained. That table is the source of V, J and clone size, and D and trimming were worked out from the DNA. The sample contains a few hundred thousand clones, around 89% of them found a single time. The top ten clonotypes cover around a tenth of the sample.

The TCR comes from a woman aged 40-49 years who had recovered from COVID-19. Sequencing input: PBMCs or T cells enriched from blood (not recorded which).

The CDR3 in this case is CAISDSGWETQYF. The nucleotide sequence is given as TGTGCCATCAGTGATTCGGGATGGGAGACCCAGTACTTC. The chain couples TRBV10-3 to TRBJ2-5; TRBD2 could be the D gene, as 5 bases match. The germline V gene yields ENHRY for CDR1 and SYGVKD for CDR2. Counted from cysteine to phenylalanine, this CDR3 has 13 amino acids. Of all the DNA, just the CDR3 is kept, 39 bases in frame from base 1. V is cut by 3 bases and J by 5 bases, and the space between the germline ends is 10 bases.